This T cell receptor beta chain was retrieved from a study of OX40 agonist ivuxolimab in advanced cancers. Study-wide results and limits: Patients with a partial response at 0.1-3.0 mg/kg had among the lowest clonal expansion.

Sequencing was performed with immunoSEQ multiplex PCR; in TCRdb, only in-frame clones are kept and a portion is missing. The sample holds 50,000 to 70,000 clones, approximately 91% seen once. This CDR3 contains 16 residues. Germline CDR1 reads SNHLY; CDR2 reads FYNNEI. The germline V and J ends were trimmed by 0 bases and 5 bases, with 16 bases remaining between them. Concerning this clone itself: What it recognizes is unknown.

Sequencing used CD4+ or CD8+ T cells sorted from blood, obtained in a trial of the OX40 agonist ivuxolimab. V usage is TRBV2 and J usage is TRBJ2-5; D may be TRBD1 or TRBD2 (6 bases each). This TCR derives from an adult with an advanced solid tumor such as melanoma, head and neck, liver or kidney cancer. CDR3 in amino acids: CASSEARGAWKETQYF. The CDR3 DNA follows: TGTGCCAGCAGTGAAGCAAGGGGGGCGTGGAAGGAGACCCAGTACTTC.